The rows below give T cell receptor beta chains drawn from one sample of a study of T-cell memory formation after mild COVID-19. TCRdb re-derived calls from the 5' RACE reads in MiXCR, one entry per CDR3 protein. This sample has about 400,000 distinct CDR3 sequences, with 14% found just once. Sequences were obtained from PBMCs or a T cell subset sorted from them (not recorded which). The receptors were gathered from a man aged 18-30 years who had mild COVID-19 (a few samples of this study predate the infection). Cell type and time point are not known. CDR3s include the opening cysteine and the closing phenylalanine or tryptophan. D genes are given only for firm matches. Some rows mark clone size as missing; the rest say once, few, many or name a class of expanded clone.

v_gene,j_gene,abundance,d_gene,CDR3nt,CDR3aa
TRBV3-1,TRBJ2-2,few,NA,TGTGCCAGCAGCCAAGACCCGACTAGAGCGCCCCCCGGGGAGCTGTTTTTT,CASSQDPTRAPPGELFF
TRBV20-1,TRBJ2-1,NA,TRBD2,TGCAGTGCTAGAGATCGGCGGACTAGCGGTTACAATGAGCAGTTCTTC,CSARDRRTSGYNEQFF
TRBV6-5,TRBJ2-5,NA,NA,TGTGCCAGCAGTTACTCTCTGGCAGACCAAGAGACCCAGTACTTC,CASSYSLADQETQYF
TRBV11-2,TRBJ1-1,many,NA,TGTGCCAGCAGGCGGGGGCGGGGTGAAGCTTTCTTT,CASRRGRGEAFF
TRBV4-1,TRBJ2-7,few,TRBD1,TGCGCCAGCAGCCAAGAATTAGTGGGACAGGGGTTCTACGAGCAGTACTTC,CASSQELVGQGFYEQYF
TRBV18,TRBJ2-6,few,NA,TGTGCCAGCTCACCGAGGGCAGCGACCTCTGGGGCCAACGTCCTGACTTTC,CASSPRAATSGANVLTF
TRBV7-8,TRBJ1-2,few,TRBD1,TGTGCCAGCAGCTTAGGGAGGTCACAGGGGCTAGCTAACTATGGCTACACCTTC,CASSLGRSQGLANYGYTF
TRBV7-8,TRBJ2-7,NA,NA,TGTGCCAGCAGCCTGCAGGGGTTCACCTACGAGCAGTACTTC,CASSLQGFTYEQYF
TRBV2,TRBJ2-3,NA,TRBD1,TGTGCCAGCAGTCAATACAGGGGGGATACGCAGTATTTT,CASSQYRGDTQYF
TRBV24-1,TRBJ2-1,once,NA,TGTGCCACCAGTGATTTCCCAAGTCGCGATGAGCAGTTCTTC,CATSDFPSRDEQFF
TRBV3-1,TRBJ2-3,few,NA,TGTGCCAGCAGCCAAAGACCGTTGCGCACAGATACGCAGTATTTT,CASSQRPLRTDTQYF
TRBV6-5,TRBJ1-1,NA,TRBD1,TGTGCCAGCAGCCAGACAGGGAAAGCTTTCTTT,CASSQTGKAFF
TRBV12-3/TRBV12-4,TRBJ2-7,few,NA,TGTGCCAGCAGTTGGGCCCTATACTACGAGCAGTACTTC,CASSWALYYEQYF
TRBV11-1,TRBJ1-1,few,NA,TGTGCCAGCCGGGAGGACACTGAAGCTTTCTTT,CASREDTEAFF
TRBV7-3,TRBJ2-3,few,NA,TGTGCCAGCAGCTTCCCCGACTTTGCGGGGGCCCCCGGGGAAGCAGATACGCAGTATTTT,CASSFPDFAGAPGEADTQYF
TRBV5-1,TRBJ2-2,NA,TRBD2,TGCGCCAGCAGCTTCCTAGCGGGGGGCACTGCCGCCGGGGAGCTGTTTTTT,CASSFLAGGTAAGELFF
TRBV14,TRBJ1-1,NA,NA,TGTGCCAGCAGCCAAGAGTCGACCCGGGGCCCATCCTCAACTGAAGCTTTCTTT,CASSQESTRGPSSTEAFF
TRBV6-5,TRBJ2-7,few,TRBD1,TGTGCCAGCAGTTACTCAGAGACAGGGGGCCCCTACGAGCAGTACTTC,CASSYSETGGPYEQYF
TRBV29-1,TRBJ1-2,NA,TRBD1,TGCAGCGCACTCCGGACAGGGGGCGCGGGTGGCTACACCTTC,CSALRTGGAGGYTF
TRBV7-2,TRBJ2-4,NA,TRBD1,TGTGCCAGCAGCTTCTGGGGACAGGGGGGCAAAAACATTCAGTACTTC,CASSFWGQGGKNIQYF
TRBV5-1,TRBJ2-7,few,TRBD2,TGCGCCAGCAGCTTGGCCAATGGACTAGCGGGGAGCTACGAGCAGTACTTC,CASSLANGLAGSYEQYF
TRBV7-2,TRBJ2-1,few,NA,TGTGCCAGCAGCTTAGCTACCAGAAGCTCCTACAATGAGCAGTTCTTC,CASSLATRSSYNEQFF
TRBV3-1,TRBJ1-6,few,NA,TGTGCCAGCAGCCCAGGACTGTTGAGGGCGAATTCACCCCTCCACTTT,CASSPGLLRANSPLHF
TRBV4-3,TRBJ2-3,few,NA,TGCGCCAGCAGTCACAAAACTAGCACAGATACGCAGTATTTT,CASSHKTSTDTQYF
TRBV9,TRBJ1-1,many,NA,TGTGCCAGCAGCGTAGGAGGGGTGAACACTGAAGCTTTCTTT,CASSVGGVNTEAFF
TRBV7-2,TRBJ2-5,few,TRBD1,TGTGCCAGCAGCCCGGGGGACAGGCGAAAAGAGACCCAGTACTTC,CASSPGDRRKETQYF
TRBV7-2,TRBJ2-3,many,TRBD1,TGTGCCAGCAGCTTAGGTGCAGGGGGTACAGATACGCAGTATTTT,CASSLGAGGTDTQYF
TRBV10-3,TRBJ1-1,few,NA,TGTGCCATCGCTAACAGCCCGGGGACTGAAGCTTTCTTT,CAIANSPGTEAFF
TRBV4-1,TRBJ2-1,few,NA,TGCGCCAGCAGCCAAGTACTACGGCAGAATGAGCAGTTCTTC,CASSQVLRQNEQFF
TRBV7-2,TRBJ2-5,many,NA,TGTGCCAGCAGCAGAACTAGAGGGGCCGGGACCCAGTACTTC,CASSRTRGAGTQYF
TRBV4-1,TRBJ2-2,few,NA,TGCGCCAGCAGCCAAGATGGGCTACCCAACACCGGGGAGCTGTTTTTT,CASSQDGLPNTGELFF
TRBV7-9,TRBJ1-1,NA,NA,TGTGCCAGCAGCTCCGTAGGCCGCGGCGAGAAAGCTTTCTTT,CASSSVGRGEKAFF
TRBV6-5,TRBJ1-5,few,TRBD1,TGTGCCAGCAGAGCAGGGGGCAATACGCCCCAGCATTTT,CASRAGGNTPQHF
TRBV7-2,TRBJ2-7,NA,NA,TGTGCCAGCAGCTTGATAGGGTCCCCCTACGAGCAGTACTTC,CASSLIGSPYEQYF
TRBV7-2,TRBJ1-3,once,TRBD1,TGTGCCAGCAGCCGAGTGGGGGCGAGGACAGGAACCTCTGGAAACACCATATATTTT,CASSRVGARTGTSGNTIYF
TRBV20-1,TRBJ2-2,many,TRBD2,TGCAGTGCTAGGGGTTCACTAGCGGGGGAGAACACCGGGGAGCTGTTTTTT,CSARGSLAGENTGELFF
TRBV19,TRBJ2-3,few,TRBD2,TGTGCCAGTAGTATGGGACTAGTCACAGATACGCAGTATTTT,CASSMGLVTDTQYF
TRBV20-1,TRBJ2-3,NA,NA,TGCAGTGCTAGCCGTGGAGATACGCAGTATTTT,CSASRGDTQYF
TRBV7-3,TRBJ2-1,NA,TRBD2,TGTGCCAGCAGCTCTGGGACTAGCGGGGGGGCCCTCTACAATGAGCAGTTCTTC,CASSSGTSGGALYNEQFF
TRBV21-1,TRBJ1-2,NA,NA,TGTGCCAGCAGCCCGCCGCGACAGGGTCTCCCTTATGGCTACACCTTC,CASSPPRQGLPYGYTF
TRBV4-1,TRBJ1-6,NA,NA,TGCGCCAGCAGCCGGGGAGGATCGCCACCCCTCCACTTT,CASSRGGSPPLHF
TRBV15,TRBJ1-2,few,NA,TGTGCCACCAGCAGAGACAGGCAAGGCTACGGCTACACCTTC,CATSRDRQGYGYTF
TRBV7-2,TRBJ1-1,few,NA,TGTGCCAGCAGCTTAGTAAGCCTCGAAGCTTTCTTT,CASSLVSLEAFF
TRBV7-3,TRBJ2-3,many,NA,TGTGCCAGCAGCCCTTCGATGAGCACAGATACGCAGTATTTT,CASSPSMSTDTQYF
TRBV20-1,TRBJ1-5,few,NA,TGCAGCCACGGACAGCGGGATCAGCCCCAGCATTTT,CSHGQRDQPQHF
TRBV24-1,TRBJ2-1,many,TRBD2,TGTGCCACCAGTACTCCTAGCGGGGGGGCCAATGAGCAGTTCTTC,CATSTPSGGANEQFF
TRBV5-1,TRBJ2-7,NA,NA,TGCGCCAGCAGCTTGGTTAACAGGGCCTACGAGCAGTACTTC,CASSLVNRAYEQYF
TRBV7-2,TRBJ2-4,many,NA,TGTGCCAGCAGCCAAGCGTCATTTATAGGGGGCATTCAGTACTTC,CASSQASFIGGIQYF
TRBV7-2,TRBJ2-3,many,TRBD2,TGTGCCAGCAGCTTATGGGCTAGCGGTAATACAGATACGCAGTATTTT,CASSLWASGNTDTQYF
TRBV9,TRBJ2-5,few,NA,TGTGCCAGCAGCGCGCCAGGAGGGGAGACCCAGTACTTC,CASSAPGGETQYF
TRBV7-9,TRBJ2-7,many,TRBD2,TGTGCCAGCAGCGCCGGACTAGCGGGGGCCTCATCCTACGAGCAGTACTTC,CASSAGLAGASSYEQYF
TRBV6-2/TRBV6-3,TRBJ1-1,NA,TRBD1,TGTGCCAGCAGTTACCTGACCGGGACAGGTAACACTGAAGCTTTCTTT,CASSYLTGTGNTEAFF
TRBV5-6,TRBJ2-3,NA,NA,TGTGCCAGCAGCTTGAGGGCTGGGGCCGGGGCAGATACGCAGTATTTT,CASSLRAGAGADTQYF
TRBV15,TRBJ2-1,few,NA,TGTGCCACCAGCAGAGTCCCCGCCAGGGAGCAGTTCTTC,CATSRVPAREQFF
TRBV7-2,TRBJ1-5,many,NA,TGTGCCAGCAGCTTCAGGTCAAACAATCAGCCCCAGCATTTT,CASSFRSNNQPQHF